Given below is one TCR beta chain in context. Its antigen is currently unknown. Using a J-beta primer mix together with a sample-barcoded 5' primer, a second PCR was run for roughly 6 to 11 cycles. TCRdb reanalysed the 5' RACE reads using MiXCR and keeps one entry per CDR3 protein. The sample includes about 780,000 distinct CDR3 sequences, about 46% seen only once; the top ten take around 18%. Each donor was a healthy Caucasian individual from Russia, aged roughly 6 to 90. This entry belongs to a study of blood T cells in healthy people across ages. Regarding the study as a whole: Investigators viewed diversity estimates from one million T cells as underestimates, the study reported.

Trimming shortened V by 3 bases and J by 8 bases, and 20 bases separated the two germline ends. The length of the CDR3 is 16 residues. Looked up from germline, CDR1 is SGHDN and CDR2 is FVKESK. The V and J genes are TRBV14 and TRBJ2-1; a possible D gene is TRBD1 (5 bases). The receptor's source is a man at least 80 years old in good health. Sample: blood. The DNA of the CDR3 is TGTGCCAGCAGCCAGATTGGTAGGGGAATGTGGTATGAGCAGTTCTTC. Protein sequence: CASSQIGRGMWYEQFF.